These 13 T cell receptor beta chains were sequenced from one sample in a study of T cells in Graves' hyperthyroidism and ophthalmopathy. The source material, RNA transcripts, was used to amplify TCR beta CDR3 regions. The HTBI primer set drove a first-round RT-PCR of the TCR CDR3. MiXCR, applied by TCRdb to the multiplex PCR reads, yields one record per CDR3 protein. The sample includes about 270,000 distinct CDR3 sequences, approximately 23% of them seen just once. The source material was blood. Receptors originate from a woman aged 40 to 55 with Graves' ophthalmopathy.

This clonotype was seen many times. The chain employs TRBV29-1 and TRBJ2-2; D might be TRBD1 (6 bases). The CDR3 spans 14 residues. CDR1 and CDR2 (germline): SQVTM, ANQGSEA. The germline V and J ends were trimmed by 3 bases and 3 bases, with 11 bases remaining between them. CDR3 protein: CSVDPSGDTGELFF. CDR3 coding DNA: TGCAGCGTTGATCCGTCAGGGGACACCGGGGAGCTGTTTTTT.

This clonotype was picked up many times. The J gene is TRBJ2-2, the V gene TRBV4-2; possible D gene TRBD2, 6 bases. This CDR3 comprises 17 residues. Trimming removed 4 bases from V and 0 bases from J, with 15 bases in between. Germline V gene lookup returns CDR1 LGHNA and CDR2 YNFKEQ. The CDR3 reads CASSLRTGAANTGELFF. CDR3 nucleotides: TGTGCCAGCAGCCTTAGAACGGGAGCCGCGAACACCGGGGAGCTGTTTTTT.

This clonotype was recorded at least ten times. V and J are TRBV25-1 and TRBJ2-5; D might be TRBD1 or TRBD2, each matching 5 bases. From germline, CDR1 is MGHDK and CDR2 SYGVNS. Trimming took off 1 base at V and 5 bases at J, with 11 bases between the two ends. This CDR3 comprises 14 residues. The CDR3 coding sequence is TGTGCCAGCAGTGAATGGGTAGGGGACGAGACCCAGTACTTC. Protein product: CASSEWVGDETQYF. Supplemented by reference TRBV25-1 and TRBJ2-5, the full variable domain reads EADIYQTPRYLVIGTGKKITLECSQTMGHDKMYWYQQDPGMELHLIHYSYGVNSTEKGDLSSESTVSRIRTEHFPLTLESARPSHTSQYLCASSEWVGDETQYFGPGTRLLVL.

The table lists this clonotype with many counts. This sequence joins TRBV4-2 and TRBJ1-2; 9 nucleotides match TRBD1. This CDR3 is 20 amino acids long. Unmatched junction bases numbered 18, after V lost 4 bases and J lost 0 bases. The germline V gene encodes CDR1 LGHNA and CDR2 YNFKEQ. The CDR3 region has the DNA TGTGCCAGCAGCCGGGGAAGGGCGGCCGGGACAGGGAGGTCTAACTATGGCTACACCTTC. Protein: CASSRGRAAGTGRSNYGYTF.

The J gene is TRBJ1-5, the V gene TRBV6-5; tentative D call: TRBD1 (5 bases). This CDR3 has 14 residues. Germline assignment: CDR1 MNHEY and CDR2 SVGAGI. Trimming cost V 0 bases and J 7 bases, with 10 bases left between them. The CDR3 region is CASSYSQGWQPQHF. The CDR3, as DNA: TGTGCCAGCAGTTACTCCCAGGGCTGGCAGCCCCAGCATTTT.

V and J are TRBV6-5 and TRBJ2-7; D is unresolved. Trimming removed 0 bases at V and 2 bases at J, with 11 bases between. The CDR3 extends over 15 amino acids. In germline, CDR1 is MNHEY, CDR2 SVGAGI. The CDR3 sequence: CASSYSNPIPYEQYF. The CDR3 DNA sequence: TGTGCCAGCAGTTACTCGAATCCCATCCCCTACGAGCAGTACTTC.

On this clonotype itself: At one end the junction does not follow the germline gene, possibly because of a read error. The chain uses TRBV20-1 and TRBJ1-1; TRBD1 agrees at 9 bases. There are 12 residues in the CDR3. CDR1 DFQATT and CDR2 SNEGSKA come from the germline V gene (reference sequence). The CDR3, as DNA: TGCAGTGCGGAGACAGGGGGATTTGAAGCTTCCTTT. This codes for CSAETGGFEASF.

This clonotype was recorded at least ten times. The V and J genes are TRBV9 and TRBJ2-4, with TRBD2 matching 7 bases. J gave up 4 bases and V 4 bases, and 8 bases lay outside the gene matches. CDR3 length equals 15 residues. The germline V gene encodes CDR1 SGDLS and CDR2 YYNGEE. The CDR3 nucleotides are TGTGCCAGCAGCTCTTCGGGGGGAATTAAAAACATTCAGTACTTC. Translating gives CASSSSGGIKNIQYF.

This clonotype was observed many times. The chain recombines TRBV6-5 with TRBJ2-7; D gene ambiguous. The V gene's germline CDR1 is MNHEY and CDR2 SVGAGI. V gave up 2 bases and J gave up 6 bases, with 11 bases separating them. This CDR3 spans 13 amino acids. The CDR3 DNA is TGTGCCAGCAGTTACAGTCAGATAGGCGAGCAGTACTTC. Translation: CASSYSQIGEQYF.

This clonotype was seen at least ten times. This chain joins TRBV30 and TRBJ2-5; D may match TRBD1 or TRBD2 (6 bases each). CDR1 is GTSNPN and CDR2 is SVGIG in the germline V gene (reference sequence). V lost 0 bases, J lost 5 bases, and 16 bases lay in between. The CDR3 totals 15 residues. The CDR3 DNA reads as TGTGCCTGGAGTGTACTTCTCGGGGGCCGGGAGACCCAGTACTTC. Its protein product is CAWSVLLGGRETQYF.

This clonotype came up many times. The gene calls are TRBV6-2 or TRBV6-3 and TRBJ2-6; 10 bases line up with TRBD1. Trimming removed 10 bases from V and 4 bases from J; junction bases left unmatched: 16. This CDR3 region has 18 residues. CDR1 and CDR2 (germline): MNHEY, SVGEGT. In nucleotides, the CDR3 is TGTGCCACAGGGGGACCCGGGACAGGGGTAGTAGGGGCCAACGTCCTGACTTTC. This encodes CATGGPGTGVVGANVLTF.

V usage is TRBV28 and J usage is TRBJ1-2, with TRBD1 as a possible D gene (6 bases). The CDR3 length is 14 residues. Trimming pared 3 bases from V and 4 bases from J, leaving 12 bases between. Per germline, CDR1 MDHEN and CDR2 SYDVKM. DNA of the CDR3: TGTGCCAGCAGTTTGGGAGGGGGTTCCTATGGCTACACCTTC. This sequence encodes CASSLGGGSYGYTF.

This clonotype was seen repeatedly, ten times or more. This chain links TRBV29-1 with TRBJ2-5, with TRBD2 as a possible D gene (6 bases). This CDR3 contains 16 residues. Trimming took 3 bases from V and 5 from J, leaving 22 bases between them. CDR1 is SQVTM, CDR2 ANQGSEA, per germline. Here the CDR3 reads CSVDRGGRAHGETQYF. The CDR3 DNA follows: TGCAGCGTTGACCGGGGAGGAAGGGCTCATGGGGAGACCCAGTACTTC.